These T cell receptor beta chains were read from a single sample in a study of T cells in narcolepsy. The assay was immunoSEQ multiplex PCR, and TCRdb's table has in-frame clones only and misses some. The sample has tens of thousands of clones; 81% are singletons. The sequenced sample consisted of memory (CD45RA-) CD4+ T cells from blood. These receptors were collected from a human donor in good health. Each CDR3 is given with its conserved first and last residue. The D gene is left open where the match is weak. The size of a clone is reported for some rows only, either as once, few or many, or as a class for expanded clones.

>TRBJ1-1|TRBV29-1|.|.
CSVSNTGDRSF
TGCAGCGTCTCCAACACCGGTGACAGGAGCTTT
>TRBJ2-2|TRBV5-1|.|.
CATFAGAKFTGELFF
TGCGCTACTTTCGCGGGGGCGAAGTTCACCGGGGAGCTGTTTTTT
>TRBJ1-3|TRBV27|.|.
CASSLRPSGNTIYF
TGTGCCAGCAGTTTAAGACCGTCTGGAAACACCATATATTTT
>TRBJ1-2|TRBV2|.|few
CASSFTGWNGYTF
TGTGCCAGCAGTTTTACAGGGTGGAATGGCTACACCTTC
>TRBJ1-5|TRBV30|TRBD1|.
CAWSRGQGSYQPQHF
TGTGCCTGGAGTCGAGGACAGGGCTCGTATCAGCCCCAGCATTTT
>TRBJ1-1|TRBV18|.|.
CASSPPSQGLNSNTEAFF
TGTGCCAGCTCACCACCGTCACAGGGTCTTAACTCGAACACTGAAGCTTTCTTT
>TRBJ1-2|TRBV6-6|TRBD1|once
CASSGDRARGYTF
TGTGCCAGCAGTGGGGACAGGGCTAGAGGCTACACCTTC
>TRBJ2-1|TRBV18|.|.
CASSSDRSSYNEQFF
TGTGCCAGCTCATCCGACAGGAGCTCCTACAATGAGCAGTTCTTC
>TRBJ1-2|TRBV30|.|.
CASRRMAASNYGYTF
TGTGCCTCCCGGAGGATGGCAGCCTCTAACTATGGCTACACCTTC
>TRBJ2-2|TRBV28|.|.
CASSLSGSSGSGELFF
TGTGCCAGCAGTTTATCGGGGAGTTCTGGCTCCGGGGAGCTGTTTTTT